This T cell receptor beta chain was sequenced in a study of T cells in Graves' hyperthyroidism and ophthalmopathy. Patients with uncontrolled infections, other autoimmune diseases, pregnancy or lactation were excluded. In making diagnoses, clinical symptoms, serum thyroxine and TRAb, thyroid ultrasound and orbital computed tomography were all used. This clonotype was recorded at least ten times. Its target is not known. Study observations and caveats: Blood also contained most expanded thyroid clonotypes above 0.001. Model output signaled ophthalmopathy a median roughly 6.1 months ahead of onset.

The CDR3 extends over 15 amino acids. V lost 4 bases, J lost 2 bases, and 6 bases stayed unmatched. The germline gives CDR1 SGHRS, CDR2 YFSETQ. RNA transcripts were the template for amplifying TCR beta CDR3 regions. HTBI primers drove first-round RT-PCR of the TCR CDR3. One entry per CDR3 protein results from TCRdb running MiXCR on the multiplex PCR reads. The table records roughly 570,000 distinct CDR3 sequences, approximately 44% of them present only once. The source material was peripheral blood or thyroid tissue (not recorded which). V and J are TRBV5-1 and TRBJ1-3; TRBD1 matches 7 bases. This TCR derives from an adult woman with Graves' disease, either hyperthyroidism or ophthalmopathy (not recorded which). CDR3 sequence reads: CASSASTGTGNTIYF. For the CDR3, the DNA is TGCGCCAGCAGCGCCTCGACAGGGACTGGAAACACCATATATTTT.